This note documents a single TCR beta chain sequence. Per the authors' pipeline: Reference gene primer amplification gave estimated nucleated cell counts. Using immunoSEQ multiplex PCR, the repertoire was profiled, and TCRdb retains in-frame clones only, with some absent. That table gives V, J and clone size, and the DNA gave D and trimming. The sample has some 150,000 clones; more than 85% are singletons. Germline V CDR1 and CDR2: SQVTM, ANQGSEA. This CDR3 region has 12 residues. V lost 6 bases to trimming and J lost 2 bases; unmatched junction nucleotides: 1. These data belong to a study of blood T cell repertoires in COVID-19. Study-level information: The study drew acute and convalescent COVID-19 samples from the United States, Italy and Spain. T cells, B-cell-depleted T cells, or PBMCs supplied cDNA or gDNA.

The sequenced sample was PBMCs or T cells enriched from blood (not recorded which). This sequence was found in a human donor with acute COVID-19. The donor label of this sample is uncertain. The chain has TRBV29-1 and TRBJ2-7; 10 bases line up with TRBD1. The CDR3 region has the DNA TGCAGCGTCGGACAGGGGGCCTACGAGCAGTACTTC. Translating gives CSVGQGAYEQYF.